The sequence of this TCR beta chain was determined in a study of T cell repertoires in cytomegalovirus infection. Looking at the study overall: Public TCR beta signatures provided an indication of both CMV infection and a matching HLA type.

This CDR3 region has 13 residues. Trimming pared 5 bases from V and 6 bases from J, leaving 14 bases between. Per germline, CDR1 LNHNV and CDR2 YYDKDF (reference sequence). TCRdb re-called the reads with MiXCR, one entry per CDR3 protein. The sample holds around 630,000 distinct CDR3 sequences, roughly 24% seen once. Sequencing was performed on CD8+ T cells from PBMCs. This TCR was recovered from a human donor in good health (CMV status not recorded). Some clones in this sample may be carry-over from other donors' samples. The chain employs TRBV15 and TRBJ2-7; D uncertain. The CDR3 coding sequence is TGTGCCACCAGCGGCCGGACCGTGGGCGAGCAGTACTTC. This encodes CATSGRTVGEQYF.